This T cell receptor (beta chain) was observed in a study of blood T cell repertoires in COVID-19. This clone was seen more than once but under ten times. V lost 6 bases and J 0 bases, leaving 15 bases between the germline ends. The germline CDR1 and CDR2 sequences are DFQATT and SNEGSKA (reference sequence). The CDR3 runs 15 residues. Original processing methods: From reference gene primer amplification, estimates of nucleated cell counts were derived. The repertoire was sequenced with immunoSEQ multiplex PCR; TCRdb's copy has only in-frame clones and lacks some. Clonal size and the V and J genes are those of that table, whereas D and trimming came from the DNA. The table has about 130,000 clones, approximately 87% seen once.

The sequence came from an older woman with acute or convalescent COVID-19. Sequencing was performed on peripheral blood. The chain links TRBV20-1 to TRBJ2-1; D is possibly TRBD2 (6 bases). The chain's CDR3 is CSASPSARSYNEQFF. CDR3 coding DNA: TGCAGTGCAAGTCCTAGCGCCCGCTCCTACAATGAGCAGTTCTTC.